This T cell receptor (beta chain) was profiled in a study of Graves' ophthalmopathy and Graves' hyperthyroidism. At the level of the study: No treatment had been given when peripheral blood was collected at initial diagnosis.

From RNA, the CDR3 regions of TCR beta chains were amplified and sequenced. HTBI primers were used in a first-round RT-PCR, which preceded a second-round multiplex PCR. From the multiplex PCR reads, TCRdb called clonotypes with MiXCR, one entry per CDR3 protein. The sample yields around 670,000 distinct CDR3 sequences, about 44% seen once. Findings and caveats of the study: Stable hyperthyroidism and ophthalmopathy were told apart by a 13-signature model, which achieved around 90% sensitivity and 81.08% specificity. In blood appeared most of the expanded thyroid clonotypes whose frequency exceeded 0.001.

CDR1 is ENHRY, CDR2 SYGVKD, per germline. CDR3 length equals 15 residues. Note on this clonotype: Its antigen is unknown. An end of the junction differs from the germline gene, which may be a read error.

J is TRBJ1-1 and V is TRBV10-3; possible D gene TRBD1, 5 bases. The sequenced sample consisted of peripheral blood. The receptor comes from an adult man with Graves' ophthalmopathy. In DNA form, the CDR3 reads TGTGCCAGCAGTGAAAGTCAGGGCCGGAGCACTGAAGCTTTCTTT. Translating it yields CASSESQGRSTEAFF.